This paragraph covers one T cell receptor beta chain sequence. It lacks a known antigen. No qualities accompany the bases; no much larger clone lies one base away. Measured from the cysteine to the phenylalanine, the CDR3 is 15 residues long. The entry retains the CDR3 DNA only, 45 bases that are in frame from base 1. The trim is 4 bases for V and 4 bases for J, with a gap of 17 bases between the germline ends. Taken from the germline V gene, the CDR1 and CDR2 loops are SGHAT and FQNNGV. The data are from a study of Ad26.COV2.S vaccination and SARS-CoV-2 variants (dated by TCRdb to about 2021). At the level of the whole study: Donors in the vaccine arm were drawn from COV1001, a phase I-IIa trial of Ad26.COV2.S in healthy adults that was multicentre, randomized, double-blind and placebo-controlled. Trial participants were randomized into five groups of five, in which low-dose or high-dose Ad26.COV2.S was given once or twice, or placebo was given on both occasions. Investigators remained blinded to trial group allocation during experiments and outcome assessment. TCRbeta repertoire sequencing served as the tool for gauging how specific and how broad the SARS-CoV-2-reactive T cell receptors were following Ad26.COV2.S vaccination. A total of 32 samples were included in the TCR-sequenced set, comprising roughly 19 Ad26.COV2.S vaccine recipients, 5 placebo recipients and 8 SARS-CoV-2 convalescent individuals. Ad26.COV2.S was administered intramuscularly at a dose of 5x10^10 or 1x10^11 viral particles, either as one shot or as two shots given 56 days apart.

The sample's treatment or condition label, decoded: roughly 18 received Ad26.COV2.S at low or high dose, single or two shots; about five received placebo; per-sample allocation not given. For vaccine and placebo recipients, the sequenced repertoires came from samples collected on day 63 after the first injection. In Cohort 1b, around 25 adults aged 18-55 years were enrolled at a single site in Boston, USA, between 29 July and 7 August 2020. Ad26.COV2.S consisted of a replication-incompetent adenovirus type 26 vector by which a prefusion-stabilized SARS-CoV-2 spike protein from the original Wuhan strain was expressed. TCRbeta CDR3 regions were sequenced with the immunoSEQ Assay. After extraction, genomic DNA underwent amplification by bias-controlled multiplex PCR, followed by high-throughput sequencing. As for the original processing: To quantify the absolute abundance of each unique TCRbeta CDR3 region, sequences were collapsed and filtered. Usable DNA was measured by amplifying reference genes present in all nucleated cells, and TCRbeta template counts were normalized to that usable DNA to estimate T cell fraction. Repertoire TCRs were annotated as SARS-CoV-2-specific when V gene, CDR3 amino acid sequence and J gene were exactly matched to a known reactive TCR set. The reference SARS-CoV-2 TCR set was derived from MIRA and filtered for enrichment in COVID-19-positive ImmuneCODE repertoires, a step that removed public or cross-reactive TCRs. Using the MIRA antigens, annotated TCRs were further analysed by specific ORF or by position within an ORF. Breadth was defined as the number of annotated unique rearrangements divided by the total number of unique productive rearrangements, and depth was defined as the summed frequency of the annotated unique rearrangements. Two-sided Wilcoxon rank-sum tests were applied when comparing TCR breadth between groups. TCRdb holds this immuneACCESS table with in-frame rearrangements only. Some clones are missing; in checked studies, unresolved V genes explain under half, and the rest has no known cause. That table gives V, J and clone size, and the DNA gave D and trimming. The sample data list roughly 700,000 clones, and roughly 90% of these were observed just once. The leading ten clones occupy about 1.5% of the sample.

The paper as a whole reports these results and caveats: The study lacked the statistical power to compare responses across vaccine doses or regimens. Compared with placebo recipients, Ad26.COV2.S recipients showed higher spike-specific TCR breadth (P = 0.0014). Comparable non-spike TCR breadth was observed between vaccine and placebo recipients, consistent with only spike being contained in the vaccine. Substantial breadth of spike-specific CD8+ and CD4+ T cell responses was reported after vaccination. The authors noted that total T cell responses may have been underestimated by the TCR breadth and depth analyses.

In this chain, TRBV11-2 is recombined with TRBJ2-7; the D region possibly corresponds to TRBD2 (5 bases align). The source is a person between 18 and 65 years old who received the Ad26.COV2.S COVID-19 vaccine or a placebo. The material sequenced was peripheral blood, taken in a trial of Ad26.COV2.S vaccine versus placebo. The CDR3 corresponds to CASSSLALGPYEQYF. The DNA sequence is as follows: TGTGCCAGCAGCTCCCTAGCTCTCGGGCCATACGAGCAGTACTTC.